The entry that follows covers one T cell receptor (beta chain) sequence. This sample stems from a study of T cell responses to AZD1222 COVID-19 vaccine. CDR3 length equals 16 residues. From germline, CDR1 is MGHRA and CDR2 YSYEKL. Between the trimmed V and J ends, which lost 0 bases and 4 bases, there was a span of 15 bases. Here immunoSEQ multiplex PCR was the method, and the copy in TCRdb shows in-frame clones only, minus some. This sample carries some 53,000 clones, roughly 87% of them seen once, and the ten largest clones take less than 3.5%. The V and J genes are TRBV4-1 and TRBJ1-2, with a possible D match to TRBD1 (6 bases). This clonotype was sampled from an adult who received the AZD1222 COVID-19 vaccine. The source material was peripheral blood, sampled 28 days after the second AZD1222 dose. CDR3 sequence reads: CASSQEGRGSGYGYTF. The CDR3 DNA sequence: TGCGCCAGCAGCCAAGAGGGGAGGGGGAGCGGCTATGGCTACACCTTC.